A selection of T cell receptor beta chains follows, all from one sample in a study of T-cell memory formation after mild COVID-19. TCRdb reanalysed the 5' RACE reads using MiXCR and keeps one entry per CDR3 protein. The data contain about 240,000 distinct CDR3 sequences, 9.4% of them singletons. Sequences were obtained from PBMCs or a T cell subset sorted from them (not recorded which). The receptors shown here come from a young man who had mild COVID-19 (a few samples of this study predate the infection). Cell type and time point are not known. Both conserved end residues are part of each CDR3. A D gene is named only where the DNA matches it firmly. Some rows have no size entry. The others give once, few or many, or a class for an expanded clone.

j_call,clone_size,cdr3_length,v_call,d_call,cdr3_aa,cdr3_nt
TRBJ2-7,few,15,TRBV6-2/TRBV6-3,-,CASSSAWGISYEQYF,TGTGCCAGCAGTTCCGCGTGGGGGATCTCCTACGAGCAGTACTTC
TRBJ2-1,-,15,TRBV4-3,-,CASSQDLGTYNEQFF,TGCGCCAGCAGCCAAGATCTGGGGACATACAATGAGCAGTTCTTC
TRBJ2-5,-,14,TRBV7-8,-,CASSLGDLQETQYF,TGTGCCAGCAGCTTAGGAGACTTACAAGAGACCCAGTACTTC
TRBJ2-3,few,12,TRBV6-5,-,CASSPTSDTQYF,TGTGCCAGCAGCCCTACCTCAGATACGCAGTATTTT
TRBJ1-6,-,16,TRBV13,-,CASSLGKGSWNSPLHF,TGTGCCAGCAGCTTAGGAAAGGGTTCCTGGAATTCACCCCTCCACTTT
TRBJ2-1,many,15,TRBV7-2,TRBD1,CASSLMGQGTNEQFF,TGTGCCAGCAGCTTAATGGGACAGGGAACGAATGAGCAGTTCTTC
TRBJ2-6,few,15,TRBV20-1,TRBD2,CSALASSSGANVLTF,TGCAGTGCACTAGCGTCGAGCTCTGGGGCCAACGTCCTGACTTTC
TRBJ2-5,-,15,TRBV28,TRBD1,CASSPGQGAQETQYF,TGTGCCAGCAGTCCAGGACAGGGGGCGCAAGAGACCCAGTACTTC
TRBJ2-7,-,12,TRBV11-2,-,CASSWDPYEQYF,TGTGCCAGCAGCTGGGACCCCTACGAGCAGTACTTC
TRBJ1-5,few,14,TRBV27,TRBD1,CASSSLGQAQPQHF,TGTGCCAGCAGTTCTCTGGGACAGGCCCAGCCCCAGCATTTT
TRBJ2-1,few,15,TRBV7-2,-,CASSLWTGEYNEQFF,TGTGCCAGCAGCTTATGGACGGGGGAGTACAATGAGCAGTTCTTC
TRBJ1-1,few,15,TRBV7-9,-,CASSLDGSLSTEAFF,TGTGCCAGCAGCTTAGATGGGAGTCTTAGCACTGAAGCTTTCTTT
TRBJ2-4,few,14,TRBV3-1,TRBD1,CASSQGDRVDIQYF,TGTGCCAGCAGCCAAGGTGACAGGGTTGACATTCAGTACTTC
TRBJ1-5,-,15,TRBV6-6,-,CASIESLGGLQPQHF,TGTGCCAGCATCGAATCCTTGGGGGGCTTACAGCCCCAGCATTTT
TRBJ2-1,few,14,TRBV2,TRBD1,CASSEMTGYVEQFF,TGTGCCAGCAGTGAGATGACAGGGTACGTTGAGCAGTTCTTC
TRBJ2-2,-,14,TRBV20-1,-,CSAGGGVNTGELFF,TGCAGTGCTGGGGGTGGCGTGAACACCGGGGAGCTGTTTTTT
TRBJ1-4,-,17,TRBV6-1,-,CASSRADIRVTNEKLFF,TGTGCCAGCAGTAGAGCGGACATTAGGGTAACTAATGAAAAACTGTTTTTT
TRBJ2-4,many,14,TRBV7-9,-,CASSFQGSPNIQYF,TGTGCCAGCAGCTTTCAGGGGTCTCCAAACATTCAGTACTTC
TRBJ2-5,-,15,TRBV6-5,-,CASSYSLSVGETQYF,TGTGCCAGCAGTTACTCGTTAAGCGTCGGTGAGACCCAGTACTTC
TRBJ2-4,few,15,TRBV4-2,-,CASTPRSVGTNIQYF,TGTGCCAGCACCCCCCGGAGCGTCGGGACTAACATTCAGTACTTC
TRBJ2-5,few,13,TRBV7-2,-,CASSFEVQETQYF,TGTGCCAGCAGCTTCGAGGTACAAGAGACCCAGTACTTC
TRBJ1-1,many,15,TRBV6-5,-,CASSYNSRQNTEAFF,TGTGCCAGCAGTTACAACTCCAGGCAGAACACTGAAGCTTTCTTT
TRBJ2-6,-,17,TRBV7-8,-,CASSFRGPISGANVLTF,TGTGCCAGCAGCTTCCGGGGCCCGATCTCTGGGGCCAACGTCCTGACTTTC
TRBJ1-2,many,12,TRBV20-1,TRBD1,CSGEGGGNGYTF,TGCAGTGGCGAAGGGGGCGGCAATGGCTACACCTTC
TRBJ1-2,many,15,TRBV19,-,CASSIREQIEYGYTF,TGTGCCAGTAGTATACGGGAACAAATTGAGTATGGCTACACCTTC
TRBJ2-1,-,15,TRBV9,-,CASSVGWRTTNEQFF,TGTGCCAGCAGCGTGGGGTGGAGGACTACCAATGAGCAGTTCTTC
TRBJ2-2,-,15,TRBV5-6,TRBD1,CASSLSDRDTGELFF,TGTGCCAGCAGCTTGAGTGACAGGGACACCGGGGAGCTGTTTTTT
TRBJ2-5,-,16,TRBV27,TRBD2,CASRFTGGTSLRTQYF,TGTGCCAGCCGATTCACGGGGGGGACGTCCCTTCGGACCCAGTACTTC
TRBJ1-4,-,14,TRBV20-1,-,CSASQPRNNEKLFF,TGCAGTGCTAGCCAACCCAGGAATAATGAAAAACTGTTTTTT
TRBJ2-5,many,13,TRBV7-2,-,CASSLAISETQYF,TGTGCCAGCAGCTTAGCAATTTCGGAGACCCAGTACTTC
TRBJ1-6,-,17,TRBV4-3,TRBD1,CASSQEGRGGYNSPLHF,TGCGCCAGCAGCCAAGAGGGCAGGGGGGGATATAATTCACCCCTCCACTTT